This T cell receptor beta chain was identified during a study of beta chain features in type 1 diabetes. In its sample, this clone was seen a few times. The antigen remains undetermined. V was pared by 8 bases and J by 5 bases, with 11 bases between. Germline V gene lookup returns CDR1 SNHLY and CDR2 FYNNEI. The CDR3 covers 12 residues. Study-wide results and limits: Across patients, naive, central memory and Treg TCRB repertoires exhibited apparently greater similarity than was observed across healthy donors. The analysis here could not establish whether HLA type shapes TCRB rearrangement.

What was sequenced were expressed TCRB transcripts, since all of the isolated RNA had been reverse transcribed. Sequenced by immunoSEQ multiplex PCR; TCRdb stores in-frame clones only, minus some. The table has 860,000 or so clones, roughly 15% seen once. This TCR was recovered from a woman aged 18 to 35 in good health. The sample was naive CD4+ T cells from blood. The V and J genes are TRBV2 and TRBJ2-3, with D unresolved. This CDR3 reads CASGVTGDTQYF. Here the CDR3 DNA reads TGTGCCAGCGGGGTGACTGGAGATACGCAGTATTTT.